This T cell receptor (beta chain) was sequenced in a study of shared clonotypes between healthy human individuals. Study donors comprised healthy, HIV-negative adults devoid of recent acute infection or vaccination. A CD45RA+ naive subset and a CD45RA-negative memory subset were split from CD4+ cells. General observations from the study: Shared across a few donors were approximately 5% of the naive CD4 clonotypes. The authors expected sequencing depth to affect clonotype sharing among donors.

To note about this clone: What it binds is not known.

Here immunoSEQ multiplex PCR was the method, and the copy in TCRdb shows in-frame clones only, minus some. The profile shows 2 million to 3 million clones, 80% to 95% of them singletons. With 3 bases removed from V and 2 bases from J, the gap between germline ends came to 6 bases. This CDR3 is built from 13 residues. Germline-derived CDR1 and CDR2 are SGHTA and FQGNSA. The chain uses TRBV7-2 and TRBJ2-3; D not resolved. This TCR was sampled from a man in his late teens or twenties in good health. Some clones in this sample may be carry-over from other donors' samples. Material: naive CD4+ T cells from PBMCs. Subset indicated: CD45RA+ positively selected. This chain's CDR3 is CASSLAATDTQYF. The CDR3 nucleotides are TGTGCCAGCAGCTTGGCAGCCACAGATACGCAGTATTTT.